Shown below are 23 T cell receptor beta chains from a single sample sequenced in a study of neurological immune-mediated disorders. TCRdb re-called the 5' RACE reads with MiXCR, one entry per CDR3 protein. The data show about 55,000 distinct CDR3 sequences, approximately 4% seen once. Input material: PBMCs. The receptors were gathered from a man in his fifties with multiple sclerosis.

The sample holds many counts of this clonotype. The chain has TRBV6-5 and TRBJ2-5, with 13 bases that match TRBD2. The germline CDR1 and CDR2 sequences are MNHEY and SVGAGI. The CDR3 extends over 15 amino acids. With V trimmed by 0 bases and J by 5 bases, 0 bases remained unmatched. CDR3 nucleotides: TGTGCCAGCAGTTACTCGACTAGCGGGGGGGAGACCCAGTACTTC. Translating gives CASSYSTSGGETQYF.

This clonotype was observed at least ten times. Written as DNA, the CDR3 is TGTGCCAGCAGCTTACAGGGGCTCTTCACTGAAGCTTTCTTT. This translates into CASSLQGLFTEAFF. The rearrangement links TRBV7-9 to TRBJ1-1; a weak D match, TRBD1 (6 bases). The length of the CDR3 is 14 residues. Germline V gene lookup returns CDR1 SEHNR and CDR2 FQNEAQ (reference sequence). With 2 bases removed from V and 4 bases from J, the gap between germline ends came to 11 bases.

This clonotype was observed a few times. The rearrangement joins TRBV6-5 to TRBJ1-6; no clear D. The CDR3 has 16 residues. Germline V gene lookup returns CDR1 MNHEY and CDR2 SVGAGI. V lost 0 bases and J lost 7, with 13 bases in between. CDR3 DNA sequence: TGTGCCAGCAGTTACTCTGGCCGCACGGGGAATTCACCCCTCCACTTT. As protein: CASSYSGRTGNSPLHF.

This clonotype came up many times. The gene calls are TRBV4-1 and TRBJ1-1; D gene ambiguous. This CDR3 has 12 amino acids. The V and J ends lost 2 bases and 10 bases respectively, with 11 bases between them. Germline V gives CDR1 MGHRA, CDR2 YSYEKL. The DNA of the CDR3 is TGCGCCAGCAGCCAAAATGCCCCCCCAGCTTTCTTT. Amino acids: CASSQNAPPAFF.

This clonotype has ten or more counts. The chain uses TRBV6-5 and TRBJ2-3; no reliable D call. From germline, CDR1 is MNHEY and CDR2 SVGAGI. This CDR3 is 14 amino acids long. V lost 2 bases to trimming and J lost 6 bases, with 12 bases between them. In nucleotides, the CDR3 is TGTGCCAGCAGTTACACGCAGGTTTCGGATACGCAGTATTTT. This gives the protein CASSYTQVSDTQYF.

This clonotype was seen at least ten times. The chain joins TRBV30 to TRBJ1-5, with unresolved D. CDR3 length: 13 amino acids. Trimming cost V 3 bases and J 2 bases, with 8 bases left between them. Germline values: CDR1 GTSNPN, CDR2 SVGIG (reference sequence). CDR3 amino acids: CAWSGGRNQPQHF. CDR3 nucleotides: TGTGCCTGGAGCGGCGGACGCAATCAGCCCCAGCATTTT.

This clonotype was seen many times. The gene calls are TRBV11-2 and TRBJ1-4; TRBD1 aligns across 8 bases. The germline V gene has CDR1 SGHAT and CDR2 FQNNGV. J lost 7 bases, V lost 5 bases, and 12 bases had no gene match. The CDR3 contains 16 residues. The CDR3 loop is CASSLNPGQVGEKLFF. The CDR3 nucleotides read TGTGCCAGCAGCCTAAACCCGGGACAGGTCGGTGAAAAACTGTTTTTT.

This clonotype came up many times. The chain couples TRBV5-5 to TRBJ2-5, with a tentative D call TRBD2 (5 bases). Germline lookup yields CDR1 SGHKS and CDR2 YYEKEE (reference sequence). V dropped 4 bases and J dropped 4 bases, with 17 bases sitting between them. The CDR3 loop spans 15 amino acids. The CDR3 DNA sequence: TGTGCCAGCAGCCCGATTGAGGGATCAGGAGAGACCCAGTACTTC. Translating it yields CASSPIEGSGETQYF.

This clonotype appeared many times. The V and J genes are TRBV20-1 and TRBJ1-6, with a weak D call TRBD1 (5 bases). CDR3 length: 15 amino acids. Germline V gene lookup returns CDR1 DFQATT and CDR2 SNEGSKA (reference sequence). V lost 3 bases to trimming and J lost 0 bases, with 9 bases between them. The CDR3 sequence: CSARRQSSYNSPLHF. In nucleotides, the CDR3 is TGCAGTGCTAGGAGACAGAGCTCCTATAATTCACCCCTCCACTTT.

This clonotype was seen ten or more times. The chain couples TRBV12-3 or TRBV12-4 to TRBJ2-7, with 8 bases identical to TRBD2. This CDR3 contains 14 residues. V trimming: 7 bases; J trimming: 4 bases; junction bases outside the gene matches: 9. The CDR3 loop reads CASTQRGGRYEQYF. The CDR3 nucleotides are TGTGCCAGCACCCAGCGGGGCGGGAGGTACGAGCAGTACTTC.

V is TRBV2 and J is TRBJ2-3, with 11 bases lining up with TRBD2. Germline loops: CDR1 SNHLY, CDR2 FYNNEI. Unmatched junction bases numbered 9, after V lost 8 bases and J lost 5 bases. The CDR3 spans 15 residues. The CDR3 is CASHSGRARRDTQYF. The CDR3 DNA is TGTGCCAGCCATAGCGGGAGGGCACGTCGAGATACGCAGTATTTT.

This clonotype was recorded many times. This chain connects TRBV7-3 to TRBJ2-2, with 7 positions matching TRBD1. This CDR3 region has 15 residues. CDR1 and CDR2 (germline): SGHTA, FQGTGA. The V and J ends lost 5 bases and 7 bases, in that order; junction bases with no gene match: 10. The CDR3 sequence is CASSLLQGSGGELFF. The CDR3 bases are TGTGCCAGCAGCCTTCTACAGGGGTCGGGCGGGGAGCTGTTTTTT.

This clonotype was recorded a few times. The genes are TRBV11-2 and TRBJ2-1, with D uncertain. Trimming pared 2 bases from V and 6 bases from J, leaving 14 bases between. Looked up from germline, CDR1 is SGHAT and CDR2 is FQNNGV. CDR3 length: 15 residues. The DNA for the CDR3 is TGTGCCAGCAGCTTATGGGGTAGTGGGCCCAATGAGCAGTTCTTC. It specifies CASSLWGSGPNEQFF.

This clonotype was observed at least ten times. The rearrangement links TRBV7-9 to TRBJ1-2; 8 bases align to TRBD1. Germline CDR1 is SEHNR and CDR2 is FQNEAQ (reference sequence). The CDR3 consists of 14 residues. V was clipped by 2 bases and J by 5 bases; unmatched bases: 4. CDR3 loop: CASSLLQGAYGYTF. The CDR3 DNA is TGTGCCAGCAGCTTACTTCAGGGGGCTTATGGCTACACCTTC.

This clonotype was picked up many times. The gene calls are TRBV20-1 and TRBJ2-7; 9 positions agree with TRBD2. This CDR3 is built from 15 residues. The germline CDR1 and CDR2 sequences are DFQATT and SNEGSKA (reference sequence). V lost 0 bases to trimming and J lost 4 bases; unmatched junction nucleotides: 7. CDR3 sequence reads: CSARDLAGGAYEQYF. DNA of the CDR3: TGCAGTGCTAGAGATCTGGCGGGGGGGGCATACGAGCAGTACTTC.

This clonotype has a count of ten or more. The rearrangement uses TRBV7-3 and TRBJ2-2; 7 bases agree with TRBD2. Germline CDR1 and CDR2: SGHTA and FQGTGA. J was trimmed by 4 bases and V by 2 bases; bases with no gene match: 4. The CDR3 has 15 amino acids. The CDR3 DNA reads TGTGCCAGCAGCTTATCCTGGGGGGGCACCGGGGAGCTGTTTTTT. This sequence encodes CASSLSWGGTGELFF.

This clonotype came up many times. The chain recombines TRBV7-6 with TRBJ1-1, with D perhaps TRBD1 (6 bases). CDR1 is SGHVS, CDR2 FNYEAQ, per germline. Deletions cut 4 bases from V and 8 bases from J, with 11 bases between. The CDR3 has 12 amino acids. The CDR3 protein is CASSSPGAEAFF. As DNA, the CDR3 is TGTGCCAGCAGCTCACCGGGGGCAGAAGCTTTCTTT.

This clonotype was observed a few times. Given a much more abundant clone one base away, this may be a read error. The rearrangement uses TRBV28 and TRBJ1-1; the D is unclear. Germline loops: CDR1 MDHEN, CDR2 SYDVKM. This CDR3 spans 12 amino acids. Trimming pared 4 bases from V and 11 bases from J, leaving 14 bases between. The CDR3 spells CASSSPREGAFF. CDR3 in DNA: TGTGCCAGCAGTTCACCCCGGGAAGGGGCTTTCTTT.

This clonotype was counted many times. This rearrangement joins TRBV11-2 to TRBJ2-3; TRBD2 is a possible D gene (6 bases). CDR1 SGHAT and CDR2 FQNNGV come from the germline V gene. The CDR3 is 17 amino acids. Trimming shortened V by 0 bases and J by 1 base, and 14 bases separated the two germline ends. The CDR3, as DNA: TGTGCCAGCAGCTTAGATGAGGTAGCGGAGCGCACAGATACGCAGTATTTT. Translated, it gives CASSLDEVAERTDTQYF.

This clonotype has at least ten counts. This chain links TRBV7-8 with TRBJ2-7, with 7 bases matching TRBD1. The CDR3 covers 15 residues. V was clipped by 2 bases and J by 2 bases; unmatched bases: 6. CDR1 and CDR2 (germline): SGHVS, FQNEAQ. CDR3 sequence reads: CASSLRTGLTYEQYF. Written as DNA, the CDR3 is TGTGCCAGCAGCTTAAGGACAGGTCTTACCTACGAGCAGTACTTC.

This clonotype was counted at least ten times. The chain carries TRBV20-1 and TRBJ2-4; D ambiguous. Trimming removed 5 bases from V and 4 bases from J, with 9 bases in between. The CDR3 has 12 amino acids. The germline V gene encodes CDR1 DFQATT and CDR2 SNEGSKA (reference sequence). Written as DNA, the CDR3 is TGCAGTGCTCCGGACGGAAAAAACATTCAGTACTTC. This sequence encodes CSAPDGKNIQYF.

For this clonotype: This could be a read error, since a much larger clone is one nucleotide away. CDR3 protein: CASSPSGDKSGNTIYF. CDR3 coding DNA: TGTGCCAGCAGTCCCTCAGGTGACAAATCTGGAAACACCATATATTTT. V and J are TRBV28 and TRBJ1-3; D uncertain. V was cut by 5 bases and J by 1 base, with 15 bases left in between. The CDR3 consists of 16 residues. The germline gives CDR1 MDHEN, CDR2 SYDVKM.

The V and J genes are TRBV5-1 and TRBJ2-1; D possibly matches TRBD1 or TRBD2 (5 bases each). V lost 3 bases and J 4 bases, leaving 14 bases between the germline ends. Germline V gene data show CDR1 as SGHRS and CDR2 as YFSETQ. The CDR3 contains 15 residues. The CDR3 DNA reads TGCGCCAGCAGCTCAGCCGGGACGCCTTACAATGAGCAGTTCTTC. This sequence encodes CASSSAGTPYNEQFF.